These 25 T cell receptor beta chains share one sample of origin, sequenced in a study of Ad26.COV2.S vaccination and SARS-CoV-2 variants. The sample's treatment: about 20 received Ad26.COV2.S at low or high dose, single or two shots; five or six received placebo; per-sample allocation not given. Sampling was done on day 63 after the first vaccine or placebo injection. The assay was immunoSEQ multiplex PCR, and TCRdb's table has in-frame clones only and misses some. Here the sample spans about 320,000 clones, 86% being singletons. This sample comprised peripheral blood, obtained in a trial of Ad26.COV2.S vaccine versus placebo. The receptors originated from a person aged 18-65 years who received the Ad26.COV2.S COVID-19 vaccine or a placebo.

The genes are TRBV7-3 and TRBJ2-7, with D perhaps being TRBD1 or TRBD2 (5 bases each). Looked up from germline, CDR1 is SGHTA and CDR2 is FQGTGA. The CDR3 runs 14 residues. Trimming shortened V by 5 bases and J by 3 bases, and 14 bases separated the two germline ends. CDR3 nucleotides: TGTGCCAGCAGCCGGGACCCTCGGGACTACGAGCAGTACTTC. Its translation is CASSRDPRDYEQYF. Filled out from reference TRBV7-3 and TRBJ2-7, the complete variable domain reads GAGVSQTPSNKVTEKGKYVELRCDPISGHTALYWYRQSLGQGPEFLIYFQGTGAADDSGLPNDRFFAVRPEGSVSTLKIQRTERGDSAVYLCASSRDPRDYEQYFGPGTRLTVT.

This clone was seen a single time. The chain carries TRBV5-1 and TRBJ2-7, with D uncertain. Deletions cut 8 bases from V and 2 bases from J, with 17 bases between. This CDR3 is built from 14 residues. Looked up from germline, CDR1 is SGHRS and CDR2 is YFSETQ. The CDR3 is CASKLPDGPYEQYF. The CDR3 bases are TGCGCCAGTAAACTACCGGACGGGCCCTACGAGCAGTACTTC.

This chain uses TRBV7-8 with TRBJ1-1; TRBD1 might be the D (6 bases). This CDR3 has 15 amino acids. V was cut by 5 bases and J by 0 bases, with 13 bases left in between. Germline CDR1 reads SGHVS; CDR2 reads FQNEAQ. In DNA, the CDR3 is TGTGCCAGCAGCCATCTTGGACAGTTGAACACTGAAGCTTTCTTT. The encoded protein is CASSHLGQLNTEAFF.

The chain employs TRBV15 and TRBJ2-5; D remains ambiguous. This CDR3 has 14 amino acids. Germline V CDR1 and CDR2: LNHNV, YYDKDF (reference sequence). V dropped 0 bases and J dropped 2 bases, with 7 bases sitting between them. CDR3 sequence (DNA): TGTGCCACCAGCAGAGATCCGGCGCAAGAGACCCAGTACTTC. Its protein product is CATSRDPAQETQYF.

The rearrangement uses TRBV24-1 and TRBJ2-1, with no clear D. Trimming took 0 bases from V and 6 from J, leaving 5 bases between them. The CDR3 sequence is 13 residues long. Germline CDR1 is KGHDR and CDR2 is SFDVKD. The DNA for the CDR3 is TGTGCCACCAGTGATTTGCAGCGCAATGAGCAGTTCTTC. It specifies CATSDLQRNEQFF.

This clone was recorded only once. The rearrangement uses TRBV4-2 and TRBJ2-6; D may be TRBD2 (6 bases). This CDR3 is built from 16 residues. The ends were cut back, 1 base at V and 0 bases at J, with 7 bases in the middle. CDR1 LGHNA and CDR2 YNFKEQ come from the germline V gene. CDR3: CASSQGGGSGANVLTF. In DNA, the CDR3 is TGTGCCAGCAGCCAAGGGGGAGGCTCTGGGGCCAACGTCCTGACTTTC.

There are a few counts of this clone. The chain carries TRBV11-3 and TRBJ2-7, with 10 bases that match TRBD1. The V and J ends lost 0 bases and 6 bases, in that order; junction bases with no gene match: 8. This CDR3 is 16 amino acids long. The V gene's germline CDR1 is SGHNT and CDR2 YENEEA. The CDR3 DNA follows: TGTGCCAGCAGCTTAGACTGGACAGGGGGACGCTCCGAGCAGTACTTC. Translating it yields CASSLDWTGGRSEQYF. Full variable domain (outside the CDR3, taken from reference TRBV11-3 and TRBJ2-7): EAGVVQSPRYKIIEKKQPVAFWCNPISGHNTLYWYLQNLGQGPELLIRYENEEAVDDSQLPKDRFSAERLKGVDSTLKIQPAELGDSAVYLCASSLDWTGGRSEQYFGPGTRLTVT.

This clone came up once. The chain employs TRBV19 and TRBJ1-1; TRBD1 is a possible D gene (6 bases). This CDR3 has 15 residues. Germline values: CDR1 LNHDA, CDR2 SQIVND (reference sequence). Trimming took 4 bases from V and 6 from J, leaving 18 bases between them. The CDR3 coding sequence is TGTGCCAGTAGTAAAGATTGGGGGGGCCTGGCTGAAGCTTTCTTT. The encoded protein is CASSKDWGGLAEAFF.

This chain joins TRBV5-1 and TRBJ1-3; D is possibly TRBD1 (6 bases). V lost 0 bases, J lost 6 bases, and 10 bases lay in between. The CDR3 has 14 amino acids. Germline V gives CDR1 SGHRS, CDR2 YFSETQ. Here the CDR3 reads CASSLGAGENTIYF. CDR3 DNA sequence: TGCGCCAGCAGCTTGGGGGCAGGGGAAAACACCATATATTTT.

The chain couples TRBV10-3 to TRBJ2-7; 8 nucleotides agree with TRBD1. V lost 8 bases to trimming and J lost 2 bases; unmatched junction nucleotides: 2. Germline V gene data show CDR1 as ENHRY and CDR2 as SYGVKD. The CDR3 spans 12 residues. This CDR3 reads CAIRDRPYEQYF. The CDR3 DNA reads as TGTGCCATCCGGGACAGGCCCTACGAGCAGTACTTC.

The chain combines TRBV5-1 with TRBJ1-1; a weak D match, TRBD1 (6 bases). The CDR3 extends over 14 amino acids. V was clipped by 4 bases and J by 1 base, with 11 bases between them. Germline V gene lookup returns CDR1 SGHRS and CDR2 YFSETQ. The CDR3 nucleotides read TGCGCCAGCAGCGTGGGACACCAGAACACTGAAGCTTTCTTT. Its translation is CASSVGHQNTEAFF.

The CDR3 spells CASRKEGNTIYF. The CDR3 DNA reads as TGCGCCAGCAGAAAGGAAGGAAACACCATATATTTT. The V call is TRBV10-2, the J call TRBJ1-3; D not certain. There are 12 residues in the CDR3. Germline CDR1 WSHSY, CDR2 SAAADI. V lost 6 bases, J lost 4 bases, and 7 bases lay in between.

This rearrangement joins TRBV6-6 to TRBJ2-1, with a tentative D call TRBD2 (7 bases). Trimming left V 5 bases short and J 3 bases short, with 20 bases between. CDR1 is MNHNY, CDR2 SVGAGI, per germline (reference sequence). The CDR3 covers 17 residues. This CDR3 reads CASSRSWGGGVYNEQFF. CDR3 nucleotides: TGTGCCAGCAGTCGGAGTTGGGGAGGGGGGGTCTACAATGAGCAGTTCTTC.

The chain carries TRBV6-5 and TRBJ1-1; 8 positions agree with TRBD1. V trimming: 6 bases; J trimming: 1 base; junction bases outside the gene matches: 4. The germline gives CDR1 MNHEY, CDR2 SVGAGI. The CDR3 extends over 14 amino acids. CDR3 loop: CASRGQERNTEAFF. The CDR3 nucleotides are TGTGCCAGCAGGGGACAGGAGCGGAACACTGAAGCTTTCTTT.

This clone is a singleton in its sample. The J gene is TRBJ2-3, the V gene TRBV6-5, with 9 positions matching TRBD2. V was pared by 6 bases and J by 2 bases, with 6 bases of the junction left unmatched. Per germline, CDR1 MNHEY and CDR2 SVGAGI. The CDR3 covers 15 residues. The chain's CDR3 is CASRPSGAYTDTQYF. CDR3 sequence (DNA): TGTGCCAGCAGACCTAGCGGGGCCTACACAGATACGCAGTATTTT.

The genes are TRBV6-4 and TRBJ1-6; D not certain. The CDR3 spans 13 residues. V dropped 2 bases and J dropped 11 bases, with 10 bases sitting between them. CDR1 is MRHNA, CDR2 SNTAGT, per germline. The CDR3 spells CASSDRAGTPLHF. The CDR3 DNA sequence: TGTGCCAGCAGTGACCGGGCCGGGACACCCCTCCACTTT.

V usage is TRBV5-1 and J usage is TRBJ2-7, with D possibly TRBD2 on 5 matching bases. The germline V gene encodes CDR1 SGHRS and CDR2 YFSETQ. Trimming cost V 0 bases and J 1 base, with 8 bases left between them. The CDR3 is made up of 14 amino acids. Written as DNA, the CDR3 is TGCGCCAGCAGCTTGGATGAGGGATCCTACGAGCAGTACTTC. Protein: CASSLDEGSYEQYF. Full variable domain (rest looked up from reference TRBV5-1 and TRBJ2-7): KAGVTQTPRYLIKTRGQQVTLSCSPISGHRSVSWYQQTPGQGLQFLFEYFSETQRNKGNFPGRFSGRQFSNSRSEMNVSTLELGDSALYLCASSLDEGSYEQYFGPGTRLTVT.

A single count supports this clone. The rearrangement uses TRBV9 and TRBJ2-3; 14 bases match TRBD2. The CDR3 has 17 amino acids. Trimming removed 2 bases from V and 5 bases from J; junction bases left unmatched: 7. Germline V lookup: CDR1 SGDLS, CDR2 YYNGEE. The CDR3 nucleotides read TGTGCCAGCAGCGTGAGGAGAGGGACTAGCGGGGGAGATACGCAGTATTTT. Translating it yields CASSVRRGTSGGDTQYF.

The chain is built from TRBV19 and TRBJ1-1; D gene ambiguous. The V and J ends lost 6 bases and 1 base respectively, with 12 bases between them. The CDR3 covers 14 residues. From germline, CDR1 is LNHDA and CDR2 SQIVND (reference sequence). CDR3 amino acids: CASRILGSNTEAFF. In nucleotides, the CDR3 is TGTGCCAGTAGGATTCTCGGATCGAACACTGAAGCTTTCTTT.

Comment on this clone: Other DNA variants within this sample encode the same CDR3. The rearrangement joins TRBV3-1 (or the pseudogene TRBV3-2) to TRBJ2-2; 9 bases are shared with TRBD1. Trimming removed 4 bases from V and 2 bases from J; junction bases left unmatched: 5. Germline V gives CDR1 LGHDT, CDR2 YNNKEL (reference sequence). The CDR3 has 16 amino acids. The CDR3: CASSLPGQGNTGELFF. DNA for the CDR3: TGTGCCAGCAGCCTACCGGGACAGGGCAACACCGGGGAGCTGTTTTTT.

V usage is TRBV6-2 or TRBV6-3 and J usage is TRBJ1-6, with unresolved D. Deletions cut 5 bases from V and 2 bases from J, with 7 bases between. CDR1 is MNHEY, CDR2 SVGEGT, per germline. The CDR3 loop spans 14 amino acids. In DNA, the CDR3 is TGTGCCAGCAGTCGACGGACCTATAATTCACCCCTCCACTTT. Translated, it gives CASSRRTYNSPLHF.

The chain employs TRBV6-6 and TRBJ1-5; 8 bases are shared with TRBD1. V gave up 0 bases and J gave up 6 bases; unmatched junction bases: 7. There are 16 residues in the CDR3. Looked up from germline, CDR1 is MNHNY and CDR2 is SVGAGI (reference sequence). CDR3: CASSYSRGTGGQPQHF. As DNA, the CDR3 is TGTGCCAGCAGTTACTCGAGGGGGACAGGTGGTCAGCCCCAGCATTTT.

The CDR3 DNA follows: TGTGCCAGCAGTTTTTACACCAGGGTGAGCGAGCAGTACTTC. Encoded protein: CASSFYTRVSEQYF. V and J are TRBV5-6 and TRBJ2-7, with a weak D call TRBD1 (5 bases). V was cut by 5 bases and J by 6 bases, with 18 bases left in between. Germline CDR1 is SGHDT and CDR2 is YYEEEE. The CDR3 has 14 amino acids.

The genes are TRBV30 and TRBJ1-2; D uncertain. The CDR3 runs 13 residues. Germline V CDR1 and CDR2: GTSNPN, SVGIG (reference sequence). Trimming stripped 4 bases from V and 2 bases from J, with 11 bases between. This chain's CDR3 is CAWNLRENYGYTF. Here the CDR3 DNA reads TGTGCCTGGAACCTGCGGGAGAACTATGGCTACACCTTC.

The CDR3 region is CASSLVSGDEQFF. For the CDR3, the DNA is TGTGCCAGCAGCTTGGTGTCGGGAGATGAGCAGTTCTTC. The rearrangement joins TRBV5-4 to TRBJ2-1; maybe TRBD2 (6 bases). V lost 0 bases, J lost 8 bases, and 9 bases lay in between. Germline V lookup: CDR1 SGHNT, CDR2 YYREEE (reference sequence). This CDR3 is 13 amino acids long.